This TCR beta chain is drawn from a study of cytomegalovirus exposure and HLA in healthy donors. Germline CDR1 and CDR2: KGHSH and LQKENI. The CDR3 spans 16 residues. Trimming stripped 2 bases from V and 1 base from J, with 12 bases between. General observations from the study: Later on, a genetic analysis was performed. It linked a missense variant in DCLRE1C with V- and J-gene trimming of TCR beta.

Primers included in the PCR were 60 Vbeta and 13 Jbeta primers. Per the original data handling: Counted up in a later analysis, unique TCR beta chains came to about 80 million, with around 12 million shared. Generated by immunoSEQ multiplex PCR, the TCRdb table keeps only in-frame clones and is missing some. V and J calls and clone size follow that table, whereas D and trimming were derived from the DNA. This table has over 85,000 clones, about 70% appearing once. On this clone: The antigen is not known.

This TCR came from a man aged 30 to 39 in good health and CMV-seronegative. The V call is TRBV18, the J call TRBJ1-5, with D perhaps TRBD1 (5 bases). The specimen was PBMCs. CDR3 residues: CASSPFSGRSNQPQHF. The CDR3 DNA reads as TGTGCCAGCTCACCATTTTCAGGGCGAAGCAATCAGCCCCAGCATTTT.